Shown below are 32 T cell receptor beta chains from a single sample sequenced in a study. One entry per CDR3 protein, called by TCRdb with MiXCR from the 5' RACE reads. The sample lists some 8,000 distinct CDR3 sequences; 50% to 55% were seen once. Sequencing was done on a sample of memory CD4+ T cells sorted from a lymph node. Subset of the sample: memory CD4+ T cells, CD4+CD45RO+CD25-. The receptors come from a female donor with breast cancer.

Points on this clonotype: At one end the junction does not follow the germline gene, possibly because of a read error. The chain recombines TRBV20-1 with TRBJ2-3, with 12 bases fitting TRBD2. Germline V gives CDR1 DFQATT, CDR2 SNEGSKA (reference sequence). This CDR3 is 17 amino acids long. The CDR3 DNA reads as TGCAGTGCTGCATTACCCTTACTAGCGGGGGGCACAAATACGCAGTATTTT. It codes for CSAALPLLAGGTNTQYF.

The chain recombines TRBV7-2 with TRBJ1-2; 12 positions agree with TRBD1. V dropped 4 bases and J dropped 2; count of bases not matched to a gene: 5. The CDR3 has 16 amino acids. Germline V gives CDR1 SGHTA, CDR2 FQGNSA. CDR3 residues: CASSSRGQGANYGYTF. The CDR3 DNA reads TGTGCCAGCAGCTCGCGGGGACAGGGGGCAAACTATGGCTACACCTTC.

The chain recombines TRBV20-1 with TRBJ2-1; 16 positions agree with TRBD2. The germline V gene has CDR1 DFQATT and CDR2 SNEGSKA (reference sequence). CDR3 length: 16 residues. The V segment lost 0 bases and the J segment 7 bases; nucleotides outside the gene matches: 3. This CDR3 is CSARDVGLAGGNEQFF. The CDR3 DNA follows: TGCAGTGCTAGAGATGTGGGACTAGCGGGGGGGAATGAGCAGTTCTTC.

V is TRBV11-2 and J is TRBJ2-7; D is unresolved. In germline, CDR1 is SGHAT, CDR2 FQNNGV. This CDR3 has 15 residues. Trimming pared 6 bases from V and 3 bases from J, leaving 18 bases between. The CDR3 DNA reads TGTGCCAGCAGTGAAAGGTTCCTACACCTCTACGAGCAGTACTTC. Protein: CASSERFLHLYEQYF.

The J gene is TRBJ1-2, the V gene TRBV5-1; no clear D gene. V lost 2 bases, J lost 8 bases, and 10 bases lay in between. In germline, CDR1 is SGHRS, CDR2 YFSETQ. CDR3 length equals 12 residues. This CDR3 is CASSFGTGGYTF. CDR3 coding DNA: TGCGCCAGCAGCTTCGGTACGGGGGGCTACACCTTC.

The chain uses TRBV28 and TRBJ1-5; D remains ambiguous. V was cut by 10 bases and J by 2 bases, with 9 bases left in between. The germline gives CDR1 MDHEN, CDR2 SYDVKM. CDR3 size: 12 residues. The CDR3 nucleotides read TGTGCCACACGGGTTGGCAATCAGCCCCAGCATTTT. Its translation is CATRVGNQPQHF.

This clonotype was counted only a few times. The V and J genes are TRBV6-1 and TRBJ1-5; D perhaps matches TRBD1 (5 bases). This CDR3 spans 14 amino acids. V lost 7 bases and J lost 0, with 10 bases in between. The germline V gene has CDR1 MNHNS and CDR2 SASEGT. CDR3 in DNA: TGTGCCAGCAAGTGGGGCGGTAGCAATCAGCCCCAGCATTTT. It specifies CASKWGGSNQPQHF.

This clonotype was detected once. The chain carries TRBV7-8 and TRBJ2-1; D ambiguous. CDR3 length equals 11 residues. Between the trimmed V and J ends, which lost 1 base and 10 bases, there was a span of 5 bases. Per the germline V gene, CDR1 is SGHVS and CDR2 is FQNEAQ. The CDR3 loop reads CASSLVQEQFF. The CDR3 DNA reads TGTGCCAGCAGCTTAGTTCAGGAGCAGTTCTTC.

The gene calls are TRBV20-1 and TRBJ2-5; TRBD2 aligns across 8 bases. Germline-derived CDR1 and CDR2 are DFQATT and SNEGSKA (reference sequence). V lost 4 bases and J lost 5; bases outside the gene matches: 6. This CDR3 is built from 13 residues. The CDR3 reads CSAIAGGRETQYF. The CDR3 bases are TGCAGTGCTATCGCGGGAGGACGGGAGACCCAGTACTTC.

The V and J genes are TRBV6-5 and TRBJ1-1; D unresolved. The V gene's germline CDR1 is MNHEY and CDR2 SVGAGI. The CDR3 runs 12 residues. V lost 5 bases and J 4 bases, leaving 8 bases between the germline ends. In nucleotides, the CDR3 is TGTGCCAGCAGTGGCGTGGGCACTGAAGCTTTCTTT. Translating it yields CASSGVGTEAFF.

The rearrangement joins TRBV28 to TRBJ2-5, with 7 bases lining up with TRBD1. This CDR3 comprises 14 residues. CDR1 is MDHEN, CDR2 SYDVKM, per germline. Trimming at V came to 4 bases and at J to 5 bases, leaving 7 bases not matched to a gene. The CDR3 protein is CASSYSTGRETQYF. The CDR3 nucleotides are TGTGCCAGCAGTTACTCGACAGGGCGGGAGACCCAGTACTTC.

There are a few counts of this clonotype. CDR3 sequence (DNA): TGTGCCAGCAGTGCGATCGGGGGCGCCTCCTACGAGCAGTACTTC. Translation gives CASSAIGGASYEQYF. The rearrangement joins TRBV12-3 or TRBV12-4 to TRBJ2-7; possibly TRBD1 or TRBD2 for D (6 bases each). The CDR3 is 15 residues long. V lost 5 bases to trimming and J lost 0 bases, with 14 bases between them.

The V call is TRBV4-2, the J call TRBJ2-1; D assignment may be TRBD1 or TRBD2 (5 bases each). Trimming took off 4 bases at V and 2 bases at J, with 15 bases between the two ends. Germline V CDR1 and CDR2: LGHNA, YNFKEQ. The CDR3 sequence is 16 residues long. The chain's CDR3 is CASSPLWGKTYNEQFF. The CDR3 nucleotides read TGTGCCAGCAGCCCCTTGTGGGGGAAGACCTACAATGAGCAGTTCTTC.

Concerning this clonotype: A junction boundary mismatches the germline segment, possibly from a read error. The chain combines TRBV27 with TRBJ1-2; no definite D call. Per germline, CDR1 MNHEY and CDR2 SMNVEV (reference sequence). The CDR3 is 13 residues long. CDR3 in amino acids: CASSLDSNYGYIF. In DNA form, the CDR3 reads TGTGCCAGCAGTTTAGACTCTAACTATGGCTACATCTTC.

This clonotype has a handful of counts. V is TRBV12-3 or TRBV12-4 and J is TRBJ2-3; D possibly matches TRBD1 or TRBD2 (5 bases each). The ends were cut back, 6 bases at V and 4 bases at J, with 26 bases in the middle. CDR3 length: 18 residues. This CDR3 reads CASSHDPLPGLGPDTQYF. CDR3 DNA: TGTGCCAGCAGCCACGACCCCCTACCGGGGCTTGGGCCAGATACGCAGTATTTT.

V is TRBV4-1 and J is TRBJ1-3; 9 bases map to TRBD1. CDR1 MGHRA and CDR2 YSYEKL come from the germline V gene. This CDR3 has 15 residues. V dropped 2 bases and J dropped 7; count of bases not matched to a gene: 6. CDR3 sequence reads: CASSQQQGARNTIYF. Written as DNA, the CDR3 is TGCGCCAGCAGCCAACAACAGGGGGCGAGGAACACCATATATTTT.

This clonotype appeared a few times. The chain has TRBV13 and TRBJ2-2; 8 positions match TRBD1. CDR3 length: 15 amino acids. CDR1 is PRHDT and CDR2 is FYEKMQ in the germline V gene (reference sequence). J lost 1 base, V lost 3 bases, and 1 base had no gene match. The CDR3 is CASSFGTGNTGELFF. CDR3 bases: TGTGCCAGCAGCTTCGGGACAGGGAACACCGGGGAGCTGTTTTTT.

The CDR3 sequence is CASSLGFTGGPPGTEAFF. The CDR3 bases are TGCGCCAGCAGCTTGGGTTTTACAGGGGGACCCCCGGGCACTGAAGCTTTCTTT. The chain recombines TRBV5-1 with TRBJ1-1; TRBD1 agrees at 8 bases. Germline V gives CDR1 SGHRS, CDR2 YFSETQ. The CDR3 totals 18 residues. V lost 0 bases, J lost 4 bases, and 14 bases stayed unmatched.

This clonotype was observed a handful of times. The conserved final phenylalanine or tryptophan is absent from the CDR3, which likely points to a read error. The genes are TRBV2 and TRBJ1-1; 8 bases align to TRBD1. This CDR3 comprises 14 residues. V lost 6 bases, J lost 1 base, and 4 bases stayed unmatched. CDR1 and CDR2 from the germline V gene are SNHLY and FYNNEI. The CDR3 is CASRAGGRNTEAFS. The CDR3 coding sequence is TGTGCCAGCAGGGCAGGGGGCAGGAACACTGAAGCTTTCTCT.

This clonotype is labeled large. The chain uses TRBV20-1 and TRBJ2-1; possible D gene TRBD1, 5 bases. The germline V gene encodes CDR1 DFQATT and CDR2 SNEGSKA (reference sequence). Trimming removed 3 bases from V and 8 bases from J, with 17 bases in between. This CDR3 region has 14 residues. This chain's CDR3 is CSASGKGVKDEQFF. The CDR3 DNA reads as TGCAGTGCTAGCGGCAAAGGGGTTAAGGATGAGCAGTTCTTC.

The chain has TRBV9 and TRBJ1-1; D is unclear. The length of the CDR3 is 14 residues. Deletions cut 0 bases from V and 5 bases from J, with 11 bases between. Germline CDR1 SGDLS, CDR2 YYNGEE. CDR3 amino acids: CASSVDPGETEAFF. As DNA, the CDR3 is TGTGCCAGCAGCGTAGACCCCGGAGAGACTGAAGCTTTCTTT.

CDR3 in DNA: TGTGCCAGCAGCTTAAGTCCTAGGCGGGACTTCGGGACCTATACGCAGTATTTT. Amino acids: CASSLSPRRDFGTYTQYF. The chain carries TRBV7-8 and TRBJ2-3; D might be TRBD2 (6 bases). V was shortened by 2 bases and J by 7 bases, with 25 bases between the two germline ends. The CDR3 is 18 residues long. CDR1 is SGHVS and CDR2 is FQNEAQ in the germline V gene.

The V gene is TRBV10-3, the J gene TRBJ2-3; 10 positions agree with TRBD2. The CDR3 consists of 16 residues. With 8 bases clipped from V and 2 bases from J, the junction kept 10 bases outside the gene matches. CDR1 ENHRY and CDR2 SYGVKD come from the germline V gene. CDR3 region: CAIGRPGLASTDTQYF. The CDR3 DNA follows: TGTGCCATCGGGCGACCGGGACTAGCGTCCACAGATACGCAGTATTTT.

This clonotype is medium-sized in the sample. The chain is built from TRBV20-1 and TRBJ2-5; TRBD1 or TRBD2 may be the D gene (6 bases each). The germline CDR1 and CDR2 sequences are DFQATT and SNEGSKA (reference sequence). The CDR3 extends over 15 amino acids. Trimming cost V 2 bases and J 9 bases, with 22 bases left between them. CDR3: CSARPSSAQGKAQYF. The CDR3 DNA is TGCAGTGCTAGACCCTCTAGCGCCCAGGGGAAGGCCCAGTACTTC.

About this clonotype: Mismatch with germline at one junction end may stem from a read error. The chain couples TRBV20-1 to TRBJ1-4; the match to TRBD1 covers 10 bases. The CDR3 consists of 13 residues. Germline assignment: CDR1 DFQATT and CDR2 SNEGSKA (reference sequence). As DNA, the CDR3 is TGCAGTGCTAGAGGACAGGGGGCTGAAAAACTGCTTTTT. It is translated as CSARGQGAEKLLF.

The V call is TRBV5-1, the J call TRBJ2-7; D unresolved. This CDR3 has 12 residues. Deletions cut 1 base from V and 7 bases from J, with 9 bases between. Germline-derived CDR1 and CDR2 are SGHRS and YFSETQ. CDR3 sequence (DNA): TGCGCCAGCAGCTTGCCGCCGGGTGAGCAGTACTTC. Protein sequence: CASSLPPGEQYF. The complete variable domain, with remaining parts taken from reference TRBV5-1 and TRBJ2-7, reads KAGVTQTPRYLIKTRGQQVTLSCSPISGHRSVSWYQQTPGQGLQFLFEYFSETQRNKGNFPGRFSGRQFSNSRSEMNVSTLELGDSALYLCASSLPPGEQYFGPGTRLTVT.

This clonotype was seen a few times. The chain joins TRBV6-1 to TRBJ2-7, with 11 bases fitting TRBD1. The germline V gene encodes CDR1 MNHNS and CDR2 SASEGT. The V segment lost 7 bases and the J segment 5 bases; nucleotides outside the gene matches: 10. CDR3 length: 15 amino acids. For the CDR3, the DNA is TGTGCCAGCAAGTGGATGGGACAGGGGGTGCACGAGCAGTACTTC. The encoded protein is CASKWMGQGVHEQYF.

In this sample, this clonotype turned up a few times. This rearrangement joins TRBV2 to TRBJ2-5; maybe TRBD2 (6 bases). Germline-derived CDR1 and CDR2 are SNHLY and FYNNEI. V was pared by 3 bases and J by 5 bases, with 10 bases between. This CDR3 region has 13 residues. The CDR3 is CASSDSEGETQYF. The CDR3 region has the DNA TGTGCCAGCAGTGATTCGGAGGGGGAGACCCAGTACTTC.

This chain uses TRBV29-1 with TRBJ2-2; D possibly corresponds to TRBD2 (6 bases). The V gene lost 3 bases and the J gene lost 5 bases, with 13 bases spanning the gap. Germline values: CDR1 SQVTM, CDR2 ANQGSEA. The CDR3 covers 14 residues. DNA of the CDR3: TGCAGCGTTGACGCGGGGATACGGACCGGGGAGCTGTTTTTT. Translated, it gives CSVDAGIRTGELFF.

The CDR3: CASSHILGRTQYF. The CDR3 region has the DNA TGTGCCAGCAGCCACATCTTAGGGAGGACGCAGTATTTT. This sequence joins TRBV3-1 and TRBJ2-3, with a weak D call TRBD2 (6 bases). The V and J ends lost 3 bases and 9 bases respectively, with 13 bases between them. The CDR3 is 13 residues long. Germline CDR1 and CDR2: LGHDT and YNNKEL (reference sequence).

The genes are TRBV4-2 and TRBJ1-2; D gene ambiguous. Per the germline V gene, CDR1 is LGHNA and CDR2 is YNFKEQ. The CDR3 contains 11 residues. V lost 0 bases to trimming and J lost 8 bases, with 4 bases between them. CDR3 sequence (DNA): TGTGCCAGCAGCCAAGATGGGGGCTACACCTTC. Amino acid sequence: CASSQDGGYTF.

The chain employs TRBV6-5 and TRBJ1-6, with unresolved D. Germline values: CDR1 MNHEY, CDR2 SVGAGI. The CDR3 covers 15 residues. V shed 4 bases and J shed 7 bases, with 14 bases lying between them. In DNA form, the CDR3 reads TGTGCCAGCAGTTTGGGCCAAGGAGGGAATTCACCCCTCCACTTT. This sequence encodes CASSLGQGGNSPLHF.